Below, 32 T cell receptor beta chains from the same sample are listed, as sequenced in a study of T cells in Graves' hyperthyroidism and ophthalmopathy. Amplification of TCR beta CDR3 regions used RNA as the template. In the first-round RT-PCR of the TCR CDR3, the HTBI primer set was used. Each CDR3 protein is one row after TCRdb ran MiXCR on the multiplex PCR reads. The sample has about 700,000 distinct CDR3 sequences; 40% to 55% are singletons. Sequenced input: peripheral blood or thyroid tissue (not recorded which). The receptors here all came from an adult man with Graves' disease, either hyperthyroidism or ophthalmopathy (not recorded which).

This clonotype has a handful of counts. This chain joins TRBV6-5 and TRBJ1-1; 7 bases agree with TRBD1. Germline CDR1 is MNHEY and CDR2 is SVGAGI. The CDR3 is 16 residues long. Trimming cost V 4 bases and J 2 bases; bases outside gene matches: 10. The CDR3 DNA sequence: TGTGCCAGCAGTTCCGTGAGGGGGCGGATCAACACTGAAGCTTTCTTT. Encoded protein: CASSSVRGRINTEAFF.

In its sample, this clonotype was seen a few times. The chain recombines TRBV10-3 with TRBJ1-3, with D maybe TRBD1 (6 bases). This CDR3 has 18 residues. Germline assignment: CDR1 ENHRY and CDR2 SYGVKD. Trimming left V 3 bases short and J 3 bases short, with 21 bases between. The CDR3 protein is CAISDRGQRRTLGNTIYF. The CDR3 DNA sequence: TGTGCCATCAGTGACCGAGGACAGAGGCGGACTCTTGGAAACACCATATATTTT.

The chain employs TRBV19 and TRBJ2-5; TRBD2 matches at 11 bases. V gave up 1 base and J gave up 4 bases; unmatched junction bases: 5. The CDR3 is 16 residues long. Germline assignment: CDR1 LNHDA and CDR2 SQIVND (reference sequence). The CDR3 region is CASSIVSGLAGETQYF. DNA for the CDR3: TGTGCCAGTAGTATAGTGTCTGGACTAGCGGGAGAGACCCAGTACTTC.

For this clonotype: One end of the junction is discordant with germline, which a read error may explain. The chain joins TRBV7-9 to TRBJ2-2, with 7 bases matching TRBD1. Germline CDR1 SEHNR, CDR2 FQNEAQ (reference sequence). The CDR3 spans 15 residues. CDR3 amino acids: CAGSLSGTDTGELFF. The CDR3 bases are TGTGCCGGCAGCCTCTCCGGGACAGACACCGGGGAGCTGTTTTTT.

The chain employs TRBV5-5 and TRBJ2-7; 9 bases match TRBD1. Germline values: CDR1 SGHKS, CDR2 YYEKEE (reference sequence). The CDR3 covers 15 residues. V gave up 4 bases and J gave up 6 bases; unmatched junction bases: 11. CDR3 DNA: TGTGCCAGCAGCCCGCGTCCGGGACAGGGAAGCGAGCAGTACTTC. Amino acids: CASSPRPGQGSEQYF. The whole variable domain, filled in from reference TRBV5-5 and TRBJ2-7, reads DAGVTQSPTHLIKTRGQQVTLRCSPISGHKSVSWYQQVLGQGPQFIFQYYEKEERGRGNFPDRFSARQFPNYSSELNVNALLLGDSALYLCASSPRPGQGSEQYFGPGTRLTVT.

The CDR3 reads CAISDGTGTYEQYF. CDR3 in DNA: TGTGCCATCAGTGATGGGACAGGGACCTACGAGCAGTACTTC. V is TRBV10-3 and J is TRBJ2-7, with 9 bases that match TRBD1. The CDR3 length is 14 residues. V dropped 3 bases and J dropped 2; count of bases not matched to a gene: 2. CDR1 and CDR2 from the germline V gene are ENHRY and SYGVKD.

At least ten counts were recorded for this clonotype. The rearrangement links TRBV7-3 to TRBJ2-5, with D possibly being TRBD1 (6 bases). The CDR3 has 16 residues. V was pared by 4 bases and J by 2 bases, with 17 bases between. Germline V gene lookup returns CDR1 SGHTA and CDR2 FQGTGA. The CDR3 DNA is TGTGCCAGCAGCTCCCACGCATCAGGGGAACAAGAGACCCAGTACTTC. Protein: CASSSHASGEQETQYF.

The genes are TRBV7-2 and TRBJ1-5; 10 positions agree with TRBD1. Germline trimming cut 5 bases from V and 2 bases from J; bases unmatched to any gene: 15. Germline CDR1 and CDR2: SGHTA and FQGNSA. CDR3 length equals 19 residues. CDR3: CASSPTLGTGVLGNQPQHF. Here the CDR3 DNA reads TGTGCCAGCAGCCCAACGCTAGGGACAGGGGTATTGGGCAATCAGCCCCAGCATTTT.

This clonotype showed up just a few times. This sequence joins TRBV7-2 and TRBJ2-7; maybe TRBD1 (6 bases). Germline V CDR1 and CDR2: SGHTA, FQGNSA. The CDR3 contains 13 residues. V lost 6 bases and J 6 bases, leaving 15 bases between the germline ends. The CDR3 region is CASSPAGVGEQYF. As DNA, the CDR3 is TGTGCCAGCAGTCCGGCAGGGGTGGGCGAGCAGTACTTC.

This clonotype was found a few times. The chain uses TRBV24-1 and TRBJ2-5; 7 positions match TRBD2. J gave up 9 bases and V 4 bases, and 10 bases lay outside the gene matches. In germline, CDR1 is KGHDR, CDR2 SFDVKD. This CDR3 spans 14 amino acids. As DNA, the CDR3 is TGTGCCACCAGTGACACGCTAGGGAGGGAGGCCCAGTACTTC. This sequence encodes CATSDTLGREAQYF.

The V gene is TRBV2, the J gene TRBJ1-5; D is undetermined. Trimming removed 5 bases from V and 3 bases from J, with 11 bases in between. The CDR3 totals 14 residues. The germline CDR1 and CDR2 sequences are SNHLY and FYNNEI. In nucleotides, the CDR3 is TGTGCCAGCAGTTTAATGGCCACCAATCAGCCCCAGCATTTT. Encoded protein: CASSLMATNQPQHF. The entire variable domain, with the rest obtained from reference TRBV2 and TRBJ1-5, is as follows: EPEVTQTPSHQVTQMGQEVILRCVPISNHLYFYWYRQILGQKVEFLVSFYNNEISEKSEIFDDQFSVERPDGSNFTLKIRSTKLEDSAMYFCASSLMATNQPQHFGDGTRLSIL.

On this clonotype: One base away lies a much larger clone, so this may be a sequencing read error. V gene TRBV12-3 or TRBV12-4 combines with J gene TRBJ1-5, with D unresolved. V gave up 1 base and J gave up 4 bases, with 8 bases separating them. The CDR3 consists of 14 residues. The CDR3 region is CASSLDHTNQPQHF. CDR3 DNA sequence: TGTGCCAGCAGTTTAGATCATACGAATCAGCCCCAGCATTTT.

As concerns this clonotype: A much bigger clone sits one base away, suggesting this may be a read error. The J gene is TRBJ2-7, the V gene TRBV7-2; no clear D. V lost 0 bases to trimming and J lost 3 bases, with 12 bases between them. This CDR3 comprises 15 residues. In germline, CDR1 is SGHTA, CDR2 FQGNSA. The DNA for the CDR3 is TGTGCCAGCAGCTTAGCATCCCTCGGATACTACGAGCAGTACTTC. Translated, it gives CASSLASLGYYEQYF.

The chain carries TRBV2 and TRBJ1-2; 10 nucleotides align to TRBD1. V lost 5 bases and J lost 4; bases outside the gene matches: 7. This CDR3 region has 15 residues. CDR1 and CDR2 (germline): SNHLY, FYNNEI. CDR3 sequence (DNA): TGTGCCAGCAGTCGTCTCGGGACAGGGGTCTATGGCTACACCTTC. It specifies CASSRLGTGVYGYTF.

Ten or more counts support this clonotype. This chain uses TRBV7-9 with TRBJ1-1; 7 nucleotides line up with TRBD1. CDR3 length: 12 residues. Unmatched junction bases numbered 5, after V lost 5 bases and J lost 8 bases. Germline CDR1 SEHNR, CDR2 FQNEAQ (reference sequence). This CDR3 is CASSQVTGEAFF. CDR3 nucleotides: TGTGCCAGCAGCCAAGTGACAGGGGAAGCTTTCTTT.

This rearrangement joins TRBV6-1 to TRBJ1-1, with D hard to call. This CDR3 comprises 14 residues. CDR1 MNHNS and CDR2 SASEGT come from the germline V gene. V was clipped by 4 bases and J by 5 bases, with 14 bases between them. The CDR3 DNA reads TGTGCCAGCAGTGCTTTTGGGGTATTGACTGAAGCTTTCTTT. Encoded protein: CASSAFGVLTEAFF.

V gene TRBV7-9 combines with J gene TRBJ2-7; either TRBD1 or TRBD2 may supply D (6 bases each). Germline CDR1 is SEHNR and CDR2 is FQNEAQ (reference sequence). The CDR3 is 13 amino acids. The germline V and J ends were trimmed by 6 bases and 5 bases, with 14 bases remaining between them. The CDR3 nucleotides are TGTGCCAGCAGTTTCGACGGGGGCCACGAGCAGTACTTC. Its protein is CASSFDGGHEQYF.

This chain connects TRBV20-1 to TRBJ2-7; weak D call: TRBD2 (6 bases). This CDR3 has 15 residues. V lost 3 bases, J lost 1 base, and 16 bases lay in between. Germline V gene data show CDR1 as DFQATT and CDR2 as SNEGSKA (reference sequence). The CDR3 coding sequence is TGCAGTGCTAGGCCTCCCGGGACTTATTCCTACGAGCAGTACTTC. Residues: CSARPPGTYSYEQYF.

This chain uses TRBV6-1 with TRBJ2-7; D remains ambiguous. The CDR3 sequence is 15 residues long. CDR1 and CDR2 (germline): MNHNS, SASEGT. Trimming removed 4 bases from V and 0 bases from J, with 13 bases in between. The CDR3 loop is CASSVGSFNSYEQYF. The CDR3 bases are TGTGCCAGCAGTGTGGGCAGTTTTAACTCCTACGAGCAGTACTTC.

At least ten counts were recorded for this clonotype. The chain recombines TRBV12-3 or TRBV12-4 with TRBJ1-6; no firm D call. V lost 8 bases and J 8 bases, leaving 16 bases between the germline ends. This CDR3 is 14 amino acids long. The DNA of the CDR3 is TGTGCCAGCGCCTTCGGACGGGGATATTCACCCCTCCACTTT. Translation: CASAFGRGYSPLHF.

In this sample, this clonotype turned up many times. The chain has TRBV7-9 and TRBJ2-7; TRBD2 matches 10 bases. The trim removed 5 bases at V and 3 bases at J, leaving 4 bases unmatched. CDR1 is SEHNR, CDR2 FQNEAQ, per germline (reference sequence). The CDR3 has 14 amino acids. CDR3 nucleotides: TGTGCCAGCAGCCCTTGGACTAGCGGCTACGAGCAGTACTTC. Translated, it gives CASSPWTSGYEQYF.

Comments on this clonotype: Being one base from a much bigger clone, this may be a read error. The genes are TRBV29-1 and TRBJ2-5; 10 nucleotides agree with TRBD2. CDR1 is SQVTM and CDR2 is ANQGSEA in the germline V gene. This CDR3 contains 16 residues. J gave up 7 bases and V 2 bases, and 13 bases lay outside the gene matches. Here the CDR3 DNA reads TGCAGCGTTGAACCAGTGGGACTAGCGTTGGCAGGGACCCAGTACTTC. It encodes CSVEPVGLALAGTQYF.

Worth noting for this clonotype: This may be a read error, as it is one base from a much larger clone. The chain uses TRBV11-2 and TRBJ2-2; 11 bases are a match to TRBD2. Germline V gives CDR1 SGHAT, CDR2 FQNNGV. There are 16 residues in the CDR3. Germline trimming cut 5 bases from V and 1 base from J; bases unmatched to any gene: 3. The CDR3 nucleotides read TGTGCCAGCAGCCCCGGGACTAGCGGGAACACCGGGGAGCTGTTTTTT. Its protein product is CASSPGTSGNTGELFF.

Worth noting for this clonotype: This may come from a read error, since a much larger clone is one base off. The CDR3 loop reads CASSPGQKETQYF. The CDR3 nucleotides read TGTGCCAGCAGCCCGGGACAGAAAGAGACCCAGTACTTC. The chain uses TRBV5-8 and TRBJ2-5; 7 nucleotides align to TRBD1. V lost 4 bases and J lost 3; bases outside the gene matches: 3. The CDR3 has 13 amino acids. In germline, CDR1 is SGHTS, CDR2 YDEGEE.

The chain carries TRBV5-4 and TRBJ1-4; TRBD1 matches at 10 bases. The ends lost 4 bases at V and 7 bases at J; junction bases unmatched: 7. Germline loops: CDR1 SGHNT, CDR2 YYREEE (reference sequence). The CDR3 consists of 15 residues. The CDR3 bases are TGTGCCAGCAGCGTTACGGGACAGGGGAGTGAAAAACTGTTTTTT. Residues: CASSVTGQGSEKLFF.

This clonotype was seen at least ten times. The J gene is TRBJ1-4, the V gene TRBV29-1; the D is unclear. Germline CDR1 SQVTM, CDR2 ANQGSEA. Trimming removed 1 base at V and 2 bases at J, with 5 bases between. This CDR3 region has 13 residues. CDR3 coding DNA: TGCAGCGTTGAAGGGAGGACTAATGAAAAACTGTTTTTT. Translated: CSVEGRTNEKLFF. The full variable domain, completed using reference TRBV29-1 and TRBJ1-4, is SAVISQKPSRDICQRGTSLTIQCQVDSQVTMMFWYRQQPGQSLTLIATANQGSEATYESGFVIDKFPISRPNLTFSTLTVSNMSPEDSSIYLCSVEGRTNEKLFFGSGTQLSVL.

Remarks on this clonotype: A read error is possible here, since a much larger clone lies one base away. The rearrangement uses TRBV7-6 and TRBJ2-5; D might be TRBD1 (5 bases). The length of the CDR3 is 13 residues. CDR1 is SGHVS, CDR2 FNYEAQ, per germline. Trimming cost V 0 bases and J 3 bases, with 5 bases left between them. For the CDR3, the DNA is TGTGCCAGCAGCTTAGCGACAGAAGAGACCCAGTACTTC. Its translation is CASSLATEETQYF.

On this clonotype itself: A much larger clone lies a single base off, so this may be a read error. The chain uses TRBV19 and TRBJ1-2; no firm D call. The CDR3 sequence is 13 residues long. The germline V gene encodes CDR1 LNHDA and CDR2 SQIVND (reference sequence). The V end was cut by 5 bases, the J end by 8 bases, with 15 bases between. The CDR3: CASSVGWASGYTF. The CDR3 DNA is TGTGCCAGTAGTGTAGGATGGGCCTCGGGCTACACCTTC.

This clonotype was detected only once. A much larger clonotype is one base distant, so this may be a read error. The J gene is TRBJ2-5, the V gene TRBV29-1, with 8 nucleotides matching TRBD1. This CDR3 has 14 residues. Per the germline V gene, CDR1 is SQVTM and CDR2 is ANQGSEA. The V segment lost 7 bases and the J segment 2 bases; nucleotides outside the gene matches: 9. CDR3 loop: CSGSTGARQETQYF. In DNA, the CDR3 is TGCAGCGGGTCGACAGGGGCAAGACAAGAGACCCAGTACTTC.

Ten or more counts support this clonotype. J is TRBJ1-6 and V is TRBV27; TRBD1 might be the D (6 bases). V was trimmed by 3 bases and J by 7 bases, leaving 10 bases between them. Germline CDR1 MNHEY, CDR2 SMNVEV (reference sequence). This CDR3 comprises 14 residues. CDR3 coding DNA: TGTGCCAGCAGTTTCAGGGACACAAATTCACCCCTCCACTTT. Residues: CASSFRDTNSPLHF.

This clonotype has only a few counts. This sequence joins TRBV7-8 and TRBJ2-7; D remains unclear. Germline V gene sequence: CDR1 SGHVS, CDR2 FQNEAQ. The CDR3 length is 13 residues. Trimming removed 5 bases at V and 6 bases at J, with 14 bases between. CDR3 region: CASSQEFSGEQYF. The CDR3 bases are TGTGCCAGCAGCCAAGAGTTTTCGGGCGAGCAGTACTTC.

This clonotype was observed many times. V is TRBV10-1 and J is TRBJ1-6; D not resolved. The germline V gene encodes CDR1 WNHNN and CDR2 SYGVQD (reference sequence). The CDR3 length is 15 residues. V was shortened by 2 bases and J by 3 bases, with 8 bases between the two germline ends. CDR3 loop: CASSEEGNYNSPLHF. The CDR3 DNA reads as TGCGCCAGCAGTGAGGAAGGCAACTATAATTCACCCCTCCACTTT.